The source of this TCR beta chain is a study of identical twins. A universal primer binding site was introduced by template switching. The final cDNA contained unique molecular identifiers. Each CDR3 protein is one row after TCRdb ran MiXCR on the 5' RACE reads. The sample contains 1,800,000 or so distinct CDR3 sequences, less than 35% of which appear only once. The CDR3 contains 17 residues. Trimming took off 0 bases at V and 3 bases at J, with 18 bases between the two ends. The germline gives CDR1 MGHRA, CDR2 YSYEKL. Study-level results: Insertions ran lower in abundant cord blood beta clonotypes, though not in memory repertoires.

The table lists this clonotype with a few counts. The antigen is unknown. No donor was unhealthy or non-Caucasian. This TCR was sampled from a newborn girl in good health. The V gene is TRBV4-1, the J gene TRBJ2-7; possibly TRBD1 for D (6 bases). The sample taken for sequencing was cord blood. CDR3 sequence (DNA): TGCGCCAGCAGCCAAGATCGGGCCCGGGACATTTACTACGAGCAGTACTTC. Translation gives CASSQDRARDIYYEQYF.